Following are 27 T cell receptor beta chains from one sample sequenced in a study of radiation and T cells in renal cell carcinoma (dated by TCRdb to the early 2020s). Taken with the paper, the label for time point translates to: blood 4 weeks post-SBRT, at nephrectomy. Taken with the paper, the label for treatment or condition translates to: 15 Gy SBRT to primary tumor, nephrectomy 4 weeks later. Library generation was performed with the immunoSEQ multiplex PCR assay. TCRdb took over this immuneACCESS table, retaining in-frame rearrangements with V and J assigned. Such tables are incomplete; in checked studies, under half of the missing clones stem from an unresolved V gene, and the remainder is unexplained. Across this sample there are about 64,000 clones, with roughly 80% seen only once. In total, the top ten clones hold about 6.8% of the sample. The specimen was blood, collected from a patient whose treatment included radiotherapy and nephrectomy. These receptors were taken from a man aged 55 to 69 with renal cell carcinoma.

The rearrangement uses TRBV6-6 and TRBJ2-1, with 14 bases that match TRBD2. With V trimmed by 10 bases and J by 8 bases, 4 bases remained unmatched. CDR1 MNHNY and CDR2 SVGAGI come from the germline V gene (reference sequence). CDR3 length equals 13 residues. The CDR3 sequence: CATGTSGGYEQFF. The CDR3, as DNA: TGTGCCACCGGGACTAGCGGGGGCTATGAGCAGTTCTTC.

This sequence joins TRBV14 and TRBJ1-3, with 9 bases matching TRBD1. The CDR3 is 15 amino acids. Germline V lookup: CDR1 SGHDN, CDR2 FVKESK. V was clipped by 4 bases and J by 4 bases; unmatched bases: 5. CDR3 coding DNA: TGTGCCAGCAGCCCATGGACAGGGGAAGGAAACACCATATATTTT. This encodes CASSPWTGEGNTIYF.

The sample holds a few counts of this clone. The chain links TRBV11-3 to TRBJ1-1; tentative D call: TRBD1 (5 bases). Trimming pared 5 bases from V and 1 base from J, leaving 20 bases between. The CDR3 length is 17 residues. Per germline, CDR1 SGHNT and CDR2 YENEEA. This CDR3 is CASSPRGPGRKNTEAFF. Written as DNA, the CDR3 is TGTGCCAGCAGCCCCCGGGGTCCGGGACGGAAGAACACTGAAGCTTTCTTT.

The rearrangement uses TRBV28 and TRBJ2-3, with TRBD2 matching 7 bases. V dropped 4 bases and J dropped 7; count of bases not matched to a gene: 17. Per the germline V gene, CDR1 is MDHEN and CDR2 is SYDVKM. There are 17 residues in the CDR3. The CDR3: CASSSTSGVPSGNTQYF. CDR3 DNA sequence: TGTGCCAGCAGTTCCACCTCCGGGGTGCCCAGCGGGAATACGCAGTATTTT.

The chain combines TRBV5-4 with TRBJ1-1, with 7 bases fitting TRBD1. The CDR3 spans 15 residues. V gave up 4 bases and J gave up 3 bases; unmatched junction bases: 9. Germline assignment: CDR1 SGHNT and CDR2 YYREEE (reference sequence). As DNA, the CDR3 is TGTGCCAGCAGCGCCCGACAGGGTCCAGACACTGAAGCTTTCTTT. Translated, it gives CASSARQGPDTEAFF.

The gene calls are TRBV6-1 and TRBJ2-2; the match to TRBD2 covers 10 bases. Germline CDR1 reads MNHNS; CDR2 reads SASEGT. This CDR3 has 17 amino acids. Germline trimming cut 0 bases from V and 6 bases from J; bases unmatched to any gene: 7. The CDR3 region is CASSEASSGSLAGELFF. The CDR3 nucleotides are TGTGCCAGCAGTGAAGCCTCTAGCGGGAGTTTGGCCGGGGAGCTGTTTTTT.

The chain couples TRBV6-5 to TRBJ2-7, with 8 bases lining up with TRBD1. The CDR3 sequence is 15 residues long. V shed 0 bases and J 0 bases; nucleotides not matched to a gene: 1. The germline gives CDR1 MNHEY, CDR2 SVGAGI. CDR3 coding DNA: TGTGCCAGCAGTTACTCGACAGGGGTCTCCTACGAGCAGTACTTC. It encodes CASSYSTGVSYEQYF.

J is TRBJ1-4 and V is TRBV4-2, with 11 bases matching TRBD1. Per the germline V gene, CDR1 is LGHNA and CDR2 is YNFKEQ. V shed 0 bases, J shed 6 bases, and the junction held 6 bases outside the gene matches. The CDR3 length is 17 residues. The CDR3 DNA reads TGTGCCAGCAGCCAAGATCTAGGACAGGGGGCGTATGAAAAACTGTTTTTT. Protein product: CASSQDLGQGAYEKLFF.

CDR3: CASSIGRNTEAFF. DNA for the CDR3: TGTGCCAGTAGTATTGGGAGGAACACTGAAGCTTTCTTT. The V call is TRBV19, the J call TRBJ1-1; D not resolved. The CDR3 covers 13 residues. V was cut by 3 bases and J by 1 base, with 6 bases left in between. Looked up from germline, CDR1 is LNHDA and CDR2 is SQIVND (reference sequence).

The chain is built from TRBV9 and TRBJ2-2; possible D gene TRBD2, 6 bases. Trimming removed 5 bases from V and 1 base from J, with 9 bases in between. This CDR3 is built from 14 residues. Germline loops: CDR1 SGDLS, CDR2 YYNGEE. The CDR3 is CASRLAQNTGELFF. CDR3 in DNA: TGTGCCAGCAGGCTAGCGCAGAACACCGGGGAGCTGTTTTTT.

CDR3 protein: CASSRTRDSDYSSTDTQYF. CDR3 nucleotides: TGCGCCAGCAGCCGGACCCGGGACAGCGATTACTCTAGCACAGATACGCAGTATTTT. The chain recombines TRBV5-1 with TRBJ2-3; TRBD1 aligns across 7 bases. The trim removed 4 bases at V and 0 bases at J, leaving 17 bases unmatched. The CDR3 has 19 amino acids. Germline CDR1 reads SGHRS; CDR2 reads YFSETQ.

The chain uses TRBV7-6 and TRBJ2-1, with 7 nucleotides matching TRBD1. The V segment lost 5 bases and the J segment 6 bases; nucleotides outside the gene matches: 1. Germline V CDR1 and CDR2: SGHVS, FNYEAQ. This CDR3 comprises 12 residues. CDR3 region: CASSRDSNEQFF. The CDR3 DNA is TGTGCCAGCAGCCGGGACAGCAATGAGCAGTTCTTC.

The chain is built from TRBV19 and TRBJ2-1, with D perhaps TRBD1 or TRBD2 (5 bases each). In germline, CDR1 is LNHDA, CDR2 SQIVND (reference sequence). There are 11 residues in the CDR3. V was trimmed by 4 bases and J by 11 bases, leaving 9 bases between them. The CDR3 coding sequence is TGTGCCAGTAGTAGTGGGGGACAGCAGTTCTTC. Protein product: CASSSGGQQFF.

The chain couples TRBV19 to TRBJ1-2, with D uncertain. Looked up from germline, CDR1 is LNHDA and CDR2 is SQIVND (reference sequence). CDR3 length: 13 residues. V lost 2 bases and J lost 6, with 10 bases in between. The CDR3 DNA follows: TGTGCCAGTAGTATAAGTACCATCCATGGCTACACCTTC. It codes for CASSISTIHGYTF.

The V call is TRBV5-1, the J call TRBJ2-5; D tentatively reads TRBD1 or TRBD2 (5 bases each). Trimming took off 0 bases at V and 2 bases at J, with 17 bases between the two ends. Germline V gives CDR1 SGHRS, CDR2 YFSETQ. The CDR3 covers 17 residues. The CDR3 coding sequence is TGCGCCAGCAGCTTGGGGCTCAGGGCGGGTAATCAAGAGACCCAGTACTTC. This codes for CASSLGLRAGNQETQYF.

V is TRBV6-4 and J is TRBJ1-2, with 10 positions matching TRBD1. The CDR3 has 13 residues. The germline V gene encodes CDR1 MRHNA and CDR2 SNTAGT. Losses at the gene ends were 5 bases for V and 6 bases for J; bases not matched to a gene: 3. The CDR3 nucleotides are TGTGCCAGCAGTAAGGGGACAGGGGATGGCTACACCTTC. It codes for CASSKGTGDGYTF.

The rearrangement uses TRBV30 and TRBJ2-7; D is ambiguous. V lost 1 base and J 6 bases, leaving 19 bases between the germline ends. The CDR3 runs to 15 residues. Per the germline V gene, CDR1 is GTSNPN and CDR2 is SVGIG (reference sequence). CDR3 loop: CAWSDQVPQKPEQYF. CDR3 bases: TGTGCCTGGAGTGATCAGGTCCCCCAGAAACCCGAGCAGTACTTC. Supplemented by reference TRBV30 and TRBJ2-7, the full variable domain reads SQTIHQWPATLVQPVGSPLSLECTVEGTSNPNLYWYRQAAGRGLQLLFYSVGIGQISSEVPQNLSASRPQDRQFILSSKKLLLSDSGFYLCAWSDQVPQKPEQYFGPGTRLTVT.

The V call is TRBV27, the J call TRBJ2-1; the match to TRBD2 covers 7 bases. Per the germline V gene, CDR1 is MNHEY and CDR2 is SMNVEV (reference sequence). This CDR3 spans 12 amino acids. Trimming took 7 bases from V and 8 from J; bases not matched to a gene: 5. CDR3 in amino acids: CASIGGVDEQFF. The CDR3 DNA reads TGTGCCAGCATTGGGGGGGTTGATGAGCAGTTCTTC.

The genes are TRBV5-1 and TRBJ2-5; 7 bases fit TRBD1. The CDR3 is 14 residues long. Per germline, CDR1 SGHRS and CDR2 YFSETQ. The V and J ends lost 9 bases and 2 bases, in that order; junction bases with no gene match: 10. The CDR3 DNA reads as TGCGCCACCACTAAGGGACAGAAACAAGAGACCCAGTACTTC. Its translation: CATTKGQKQETQYF.

The chain joins TRBV7-8 to TRBJ2-1; D gene ambiguous. V was pared by 5 bases and J by 0 bases, with 11 bases between. The CDR3 is made up of 15 amino acids. CDR1 and CDR2 from the germline V gene are SGHVS and FQNEAQ. CDR3 in amino acids: CASSRRTGSYNEQFF. CDR3 bases: TGTGCCAGCAGCCGAAGGACGGGCTCCTACAATGAGCAGTTCTTC. Supplemented by reference TRBV7-8 and TRBJ2-1, the full variable domain reads GAGVSQSPRYKVAKRGQDVALRCDPISGHVSLFWYQQALGQGPEFLTYFQNEAQLDKSGLPSDRFFAERPEGSVSTLKIQRTQQEDSAVYLCASSRRTGSYNEQFFGPGTRLTVL.

V and J are TRBV6-5 and TRBJ2-5; D may correspond to TRBD1 or TRBD2 (5 bases each). The germline CDR1 and CDR2 sequences are MNHEY and SVGAGI. This CDR3 is 15 amino acids long. The V gene lost 7 bases and the J gene lost 0 bases, with 15 bases spanning the gap. CDR3 in amino acids: CASTQGREYQETQYF. The CDR3 DNA follows: TGTGCCAGCACCCAGGGCAGGGAGTACCAAGAGACCCAGTACTTC.

V is TRBV27 and J is TRBJ1-1, with a possible D match to TRBD1 (5 bases). The CDR3 totals 12 residues. Trimming shortened V by 6 bases and J by 4 bases, and 9 bases separated the two germline ends. The germline V gene has CDR1 MNHEY and CDR2 SMNVEV (reference sequence). Written as DNA, the CDR3 is TGTGCCAGCAGGGGGGGGACCACTGAAGCTTTCTTT. Protein: CASRGGTTEAFF.

The chain joins TRBV5-1 to TRBJ2-1; 13 nucleotides align to TRBD2. CDR1 is SGHRS, CDR2 YFSETQ, per germline. V trimming: 3 bases; J trimming: 3 bases; junction bases outside the gene matches: 3. The CDR3 is 16 amino acids. The CDR3 reads CASSYGLAGVYNEQFF. The CDR3 DNA reads TGCGCCAGCAGCTACGGACTAGCGGGGGTCTACAATGAGCAGTTCTTC.

This clone was seen a handful of times. This sequence joins TRBV7-2 and TRBJ2-1, with 8 nucleotides matching TRBD1. This CDR3 region has 13 residues. Germline trimming cut 0 bases from V and 12 bases from J; bases unmatched to any gene: 4. The V gene's germline CDR1 is SGHTA and CDR2 FQGNSA. This chain's CDR3 is CASSLAQGAGQFF. CDR3 sequence (DNA): TGTGCCAGCAGCTTAGCCCAGGGGGCCGGGCAGTTCTTC.

This clone was seen many times. The gene calls are TRBV7-6 and TRBJ1-2; maybe TRBD1 (6 bases). This CDR3 contains 13 residues. V was pared by 3 bases and J by 10 bases, with 15 bases between. Germline V CDR1 and CDR2: SGHVS, FNYEAQ. The CDR3 spells CASSFLQGSYYTF. CDR3 nucleotide sequence: TGTGCCAGCAGCTTTCTACAGGGAAGCTACTACACCTTC.

The chain has TRBV14 and TRBJ2-3; D call uncertain. Germline V lookup: CDR1 SGHDN, CDR2 FVKESK. The length of the CDR3 is 14 residues. The V end lost 0 bases, the J end lost 9 bases, and 13 bases lay between the germline ends. The CDR3 reads CASSQDFAAWTQYF. The DNA for the CDR3 is TGTGCCAGCAGCCAAGATTTTGCAGCATGGACGCAGTATTTT.

The chain combines TRBV19 with TRBJ2-1, with D hard to call. Trimming pared 5 bases from V and 8 bases from J, leaving 10 bases between. This CDR3 spans 12 amino acids. Germline CDR1 is LNHDA and CDR2 is SQIVND (reference sequence). The CDR3 DNA reads TGTGCCAGTAGTGTGGGCGTAGATGAGCAGTTCTTC. It encodes CASSVGVDEQFF.